This T cell receptor beta chain was captured by sequencing in a study of T-cell reconstitution after alpha-beta-depleted transplantation in children. Construction of the TCRbeta library involved unique molecular identifiers. TCRdb recomputed calls from the PCR reads with MiXCR, one row per CDR3 protein. The sample lists fewer than 550,000 distinct CDR3 sequences; roughly 10% were seen once. The germline V gene encodes CDR1 SGHRS and CDR2 YFSETQ. The CDR3 is 16 amino acids. V lost 3 bases, J lost 2 bases, and 14 bases lay in between. This clonotype occurred a few times. This TCR was sampled from a human donor who donated a stem cell graft to a child with acute myeloid leukemia. The J gene is TRBJ2-2, the V gene TRBV5-1; D is possibly TRBD1 (5 bases). The sample was PBMCs from the stem cell graft donor, taken from the stem cell graft. In DNA form, the CDR3 reads TGCGCCAGCAGCTCATTGTTAGGGGTCAACACCGGGGAGCTGTTTTTT. Residues: CASSSLLGVNTGELFF.